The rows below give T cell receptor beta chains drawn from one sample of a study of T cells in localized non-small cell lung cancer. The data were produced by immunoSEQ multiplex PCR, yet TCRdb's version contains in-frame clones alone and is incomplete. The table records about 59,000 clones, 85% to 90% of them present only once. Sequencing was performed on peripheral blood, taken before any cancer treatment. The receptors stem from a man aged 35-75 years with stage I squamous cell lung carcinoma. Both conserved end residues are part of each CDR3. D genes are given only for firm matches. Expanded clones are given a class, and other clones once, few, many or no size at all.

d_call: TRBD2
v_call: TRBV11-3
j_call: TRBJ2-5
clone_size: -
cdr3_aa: CASSLAGGETQYF
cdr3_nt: TGTGCCAGCAGCTTAGCGGGGGGAGAGACCCAGTACTTC

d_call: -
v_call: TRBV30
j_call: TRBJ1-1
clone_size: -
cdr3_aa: CAWEEAFF
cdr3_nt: TGTGCCTGGGAGGAAGCTTTCTTT

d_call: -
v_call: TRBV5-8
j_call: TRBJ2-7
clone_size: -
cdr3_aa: CASGPPDYEQYF
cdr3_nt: TGTGCCAGCGGTCCGCCGGACTACGAGCAGTACTTC

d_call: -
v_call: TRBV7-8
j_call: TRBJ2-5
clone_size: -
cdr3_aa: CASSPAGQETQYF
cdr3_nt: TGTGCCAGCAGCCCGGCAGGTCAAGAGACCCAGTACTTC

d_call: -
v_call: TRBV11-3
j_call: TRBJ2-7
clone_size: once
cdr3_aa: CASSLGFGTAYEQYF
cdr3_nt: TGTGCCAGCAGCTTAGGTTTCGGTACCGCATACGAGCAGTACTTC

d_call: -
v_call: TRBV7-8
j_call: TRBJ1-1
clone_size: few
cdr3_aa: CASSLLRAPNTEAFF
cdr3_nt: TGTGCCAGCAGCTTACTTAGGGCACCGAACACTGAAGCTTTCTTT

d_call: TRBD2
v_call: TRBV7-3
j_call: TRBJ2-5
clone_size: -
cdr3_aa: CASSIGLAGGGQETQYF
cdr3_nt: TGTGCCAGCAGCATCGGACTAGCGGGAGGGGGCCAAGAGACCCAGTACTTC

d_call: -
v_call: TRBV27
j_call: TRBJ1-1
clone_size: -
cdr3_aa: CASSLYRGGRLAEAFF
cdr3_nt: TGTGCCAGCAGTTTATATAGGGGAGGGAGGTTGGCTGAAGCTTTCTTT

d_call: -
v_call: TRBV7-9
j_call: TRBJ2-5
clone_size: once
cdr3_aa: CARDLLEGETQYF
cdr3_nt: TGTGCCAGAGACCTACTTGAGGGAGAGACCCAGTACTTC

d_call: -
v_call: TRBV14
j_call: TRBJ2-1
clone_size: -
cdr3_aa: CASSQVQRRGNEQFF
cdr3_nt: TGTGCCAGCAGCCAAGTACAGCGGAGGGGCAATGAGCAGTTCTTC

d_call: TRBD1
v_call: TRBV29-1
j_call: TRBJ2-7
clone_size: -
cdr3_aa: CSVDGTGQPNEQYF
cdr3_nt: TGCAGCGTTGATGGGACAGGCCAACCTAACGAGCAGTACTTC

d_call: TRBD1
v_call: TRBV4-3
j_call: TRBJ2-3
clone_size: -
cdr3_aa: CASSQGTGGGLSTDTQYF
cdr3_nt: TGCGCCAGCAGCCAAGGAACAGGGGGCGGTCTGAGCACAGATACGCAGTATTTT

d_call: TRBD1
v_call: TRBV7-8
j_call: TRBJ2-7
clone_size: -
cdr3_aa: CASSLPGQGRSYEQYF
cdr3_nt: TGTGCCAGCAGCTTACCGGGACAGGGAAGGTCCTACGAGCAGTACTTC

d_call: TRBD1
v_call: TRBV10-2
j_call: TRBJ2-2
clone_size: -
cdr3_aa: CASSETGGATGELFF
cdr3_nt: TGCGCCAGCAGTGAAACAGGGGGCGCCACCGGGGAGCTGTTTTTT

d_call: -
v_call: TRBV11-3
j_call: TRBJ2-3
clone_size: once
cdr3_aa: CASSFGDTQYF
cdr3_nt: TGTGCCAGCAGCTTCGGGGATACGCAGTATTTT

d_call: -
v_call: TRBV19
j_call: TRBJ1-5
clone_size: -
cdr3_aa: CASSANSNQPQHF
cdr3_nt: TGTGCCAGTAGTGCCAACAGCAATCAGCCCCAGCATTTT

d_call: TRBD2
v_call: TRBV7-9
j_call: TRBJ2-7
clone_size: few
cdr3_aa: CASSPTGGRAYEQYF
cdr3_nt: TGTGCCAGCAGCCCCACTGGCGGGAGGGCCTACGAGCAGTACTTC

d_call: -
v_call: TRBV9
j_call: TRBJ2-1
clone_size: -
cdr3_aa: CASSGRADYNEQFF
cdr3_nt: TGTGCCAGCTCAGGGCGGGCCGATTACAATGAGCAGTTCTTC

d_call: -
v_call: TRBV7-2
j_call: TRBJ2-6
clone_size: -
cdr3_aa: CASSPGASNDGANVLTF
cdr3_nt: TGTGCCAGCAGCCCAGGGGCCAGTAATGATGGGGCCAACGTCCTGACTTTC

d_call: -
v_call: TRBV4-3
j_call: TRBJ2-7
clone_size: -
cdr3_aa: CASSQEIDTYEQYF
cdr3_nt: TGCGCCAGCAGCCAAGAAATAGATACCTACGAGCAGTACTTC

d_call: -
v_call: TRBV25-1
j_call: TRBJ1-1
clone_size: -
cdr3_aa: CASSEGSGYAFF
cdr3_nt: TGTGCCAGCAGTGAAGGATCAGGGTACGCTTTCTTT

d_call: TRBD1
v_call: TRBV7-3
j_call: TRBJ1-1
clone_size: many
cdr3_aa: CASSPQGADTEAFF
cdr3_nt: TGTGCCAGCAGCCCACAGGGGGCGGACACTGAAGCTTTCTTT

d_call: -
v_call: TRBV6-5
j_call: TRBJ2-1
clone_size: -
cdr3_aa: CASSSPGTSYNEQFF
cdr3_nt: TGTGCCAGCAGTTCCCCGGGGACCTCCTACAATGAGCAGTTCTTC

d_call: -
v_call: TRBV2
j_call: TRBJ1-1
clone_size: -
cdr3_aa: CASRDNTEAFF
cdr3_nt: TGTGCCAGCCGGGATAACACTGAAGCTTTCTTT

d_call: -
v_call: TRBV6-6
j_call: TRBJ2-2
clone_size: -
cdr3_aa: CASSPDGNTGELFF
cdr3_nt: TGTGCCAGCAGCCCGGACGGGAACACCGGGGAGCTGTTTTTT

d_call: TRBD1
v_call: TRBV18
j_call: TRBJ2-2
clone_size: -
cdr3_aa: CASSPNAGGETGELFF
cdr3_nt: TGTGCCAGCTCACCTAACGCAGGGGGCGAAACCGGGGAGCTGTTTTTT

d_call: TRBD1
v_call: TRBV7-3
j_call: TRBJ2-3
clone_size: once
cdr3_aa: CASSSTTGNAQYF
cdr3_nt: TGTGCCAGCAGCTCAACGACAGGGAACGCGCAGTATTTT

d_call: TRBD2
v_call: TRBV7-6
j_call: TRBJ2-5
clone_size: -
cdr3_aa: CASSLGTSGETQYF
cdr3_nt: TGTGCCAGCAGCCTAGGGACTAGCGGGGAGACCCAGTACTTC

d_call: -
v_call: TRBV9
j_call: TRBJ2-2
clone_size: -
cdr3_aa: CASSLSNTGELFF
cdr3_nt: TGTGCCAGCAGCCTCTCCAACACCGGGGAGCTGTTTTTT

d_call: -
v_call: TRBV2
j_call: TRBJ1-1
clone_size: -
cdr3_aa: CASSVGREYTEAFF
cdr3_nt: TGTGCCAGCAGTGTGGGGCGGGAGTACACTGAAGCTTTCTTT

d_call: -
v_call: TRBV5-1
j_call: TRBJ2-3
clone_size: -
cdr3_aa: CASGVVGDTQYF
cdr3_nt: TGCGCCAGCGGGGTAGTTGGAGATACGCAGTATTTT

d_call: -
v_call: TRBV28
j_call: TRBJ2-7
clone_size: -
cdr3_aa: CASSLSGTGYEQYF
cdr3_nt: TGTGCCAGCAGTCTCTCTGGGACTGGTTACGAGCAGTACTTC

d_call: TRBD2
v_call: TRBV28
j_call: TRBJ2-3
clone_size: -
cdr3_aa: CASSSPGTSGRVGDTQYF
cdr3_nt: TGTGCCAGCAGTTCCCCCGGGACTAGCGGGAGGGTGGGAGATACGCAGTATTTT

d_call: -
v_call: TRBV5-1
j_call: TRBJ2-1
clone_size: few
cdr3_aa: CASSLGTRNQHNEQFF
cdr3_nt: TGCGCCAGCAGCTTGGGGACCCGCAACCAACACAATGAGCAGTTCTTC

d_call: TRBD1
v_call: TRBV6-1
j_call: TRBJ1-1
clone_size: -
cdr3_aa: CASSATGGWNTEAFF
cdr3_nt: TGTGCCAGCAGTGCCACAGGGGGATGGAACACTGAAGCTTTCTTT

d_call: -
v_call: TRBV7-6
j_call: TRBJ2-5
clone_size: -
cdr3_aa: CASSLETGFGETQYF
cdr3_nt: TGTGCCAGCAGCTTAGAAACAGGTTTTGGGGAGACCCAGTACTTC

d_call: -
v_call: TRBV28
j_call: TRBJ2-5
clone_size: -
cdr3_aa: CASSRRTPYTYRETQYF
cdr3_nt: TGTGCCAGCAGCCGCCGGACCCCTTACACTTACCGGGAGACCCAGTACTTC

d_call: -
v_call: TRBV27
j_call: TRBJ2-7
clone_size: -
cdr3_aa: CASRAIRSSYEQYF
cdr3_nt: TGTGCCAGTCGGGCAATCAGGAGCTCCTACGAGCAGTACTTC

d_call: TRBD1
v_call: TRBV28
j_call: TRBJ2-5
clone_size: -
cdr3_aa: CASSSRGQQETQYF
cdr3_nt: TGTGCCAGCAGTTCGAGGGGACAGCAAGAGACCCAGTACTTC